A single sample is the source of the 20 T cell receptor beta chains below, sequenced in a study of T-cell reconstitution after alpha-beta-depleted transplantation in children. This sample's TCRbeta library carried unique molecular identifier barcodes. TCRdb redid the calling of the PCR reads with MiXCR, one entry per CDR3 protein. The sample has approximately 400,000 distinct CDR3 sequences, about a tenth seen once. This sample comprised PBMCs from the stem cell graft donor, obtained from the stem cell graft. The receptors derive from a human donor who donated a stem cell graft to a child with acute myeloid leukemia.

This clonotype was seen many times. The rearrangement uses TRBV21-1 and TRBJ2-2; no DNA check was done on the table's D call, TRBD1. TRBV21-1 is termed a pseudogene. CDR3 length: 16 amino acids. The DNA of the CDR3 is TGTGCCAGCAGCAAAAGGTGGACAGGGAACACCGGGGAGCTGTTTTTT. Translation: CASSKRWTGNTGELFF.

CDR3 sequence: CASSRDTFSYNEQFF. The CDR3 DNA reads as TGCGCCAGCAGCCGCGACACATTTTCCTACAATGAGCAGTTCTTC. The V gene is TRBV4-1, the J gene TRBJ2-1; D is uncertain. The length of the CDR3 is 15 residues. Germline loops: CDR1 MGHRA, CDR2 YSYEKL. V was cut by 4 bases and J by 1 base, with 11 bases left in between.

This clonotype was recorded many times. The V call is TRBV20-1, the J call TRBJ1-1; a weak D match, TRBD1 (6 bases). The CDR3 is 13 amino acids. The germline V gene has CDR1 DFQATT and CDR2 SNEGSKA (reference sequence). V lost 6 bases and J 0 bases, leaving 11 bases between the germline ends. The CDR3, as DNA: TGCAGTGCCAAGGGACATATGAACACTGAAGCTTTCTTT. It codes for CSAKGHMNTEAFF.

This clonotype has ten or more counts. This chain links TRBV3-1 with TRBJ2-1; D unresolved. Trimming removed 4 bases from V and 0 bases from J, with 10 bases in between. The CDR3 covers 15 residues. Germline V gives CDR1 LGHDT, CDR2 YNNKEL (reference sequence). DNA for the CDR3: TGTGCCAGCAGCCCGAGCACCAGCTCCTACAATGAGCAGTTCTTC. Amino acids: CASSPSTSSYNEQFF.

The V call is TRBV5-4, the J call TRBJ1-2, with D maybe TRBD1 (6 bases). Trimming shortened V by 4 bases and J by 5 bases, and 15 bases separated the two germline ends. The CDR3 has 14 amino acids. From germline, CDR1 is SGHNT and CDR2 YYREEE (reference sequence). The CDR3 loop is CASSPKGGNYGYTF. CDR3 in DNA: TGTGCCAGCAGCCCGAAGGGGGGAAATTATGGCTACACCTTC. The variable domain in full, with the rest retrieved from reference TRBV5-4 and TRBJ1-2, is ETGVTQSPTHLIKTRGQQVTLRCSSQSGHNTVSWYQQALGQGPQFIFQYYREEENGRGNFPPRFSGLQFPNYSSELNVNALELDDSALYLCASSPKGGNYGYTFGSGTRLTVV.

The CDR3, as DNA: TGTGCCAGCAGCACAGGGTTATCCAGGGAGCTGTTTTTT. Translated: CASSTGLSRELFF. The chain is built from TRBV6-4 and TRBJ2-2; maybe TRBD1 (6 bases). Deletions cut 6 bases from V and 9 bases from J, with 14 bases between. Germline assignment: CDR1 MRHNA and CDR2 SNTAGT. CDR3 size: 13 residues.

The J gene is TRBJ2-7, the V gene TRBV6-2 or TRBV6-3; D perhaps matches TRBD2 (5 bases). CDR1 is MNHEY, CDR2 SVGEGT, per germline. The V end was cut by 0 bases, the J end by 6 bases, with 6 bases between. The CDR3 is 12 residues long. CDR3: CASSYSRGEQYF. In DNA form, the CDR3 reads TGTGCCAGCAGTTACTCTCGGGGCGAGCAGTACTTC.

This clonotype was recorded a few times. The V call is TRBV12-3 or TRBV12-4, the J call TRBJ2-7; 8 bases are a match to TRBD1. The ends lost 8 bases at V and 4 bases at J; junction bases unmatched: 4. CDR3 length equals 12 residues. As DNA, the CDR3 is TGTGCCAGCGATACAGGGGGGTACGAGCAGTACTTC. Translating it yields CASDTGGYEQYF.

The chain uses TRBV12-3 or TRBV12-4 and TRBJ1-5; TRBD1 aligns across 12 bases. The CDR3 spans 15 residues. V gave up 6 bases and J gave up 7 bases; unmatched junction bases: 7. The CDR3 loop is CASRRDRGPRQPQHF. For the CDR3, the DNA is TGTGCCAGCAGGCGGGACAGGGGGCCGAGGCAGCCCCAGCATTTT.

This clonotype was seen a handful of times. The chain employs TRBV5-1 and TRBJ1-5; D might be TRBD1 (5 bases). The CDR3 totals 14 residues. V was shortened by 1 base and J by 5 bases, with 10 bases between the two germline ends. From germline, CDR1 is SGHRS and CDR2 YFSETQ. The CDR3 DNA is TGCGCCAGCAGCTTGTACGGGGGGGATCAGCCCCAGCATTTT. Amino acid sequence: CASSLYGGDQPQHF.

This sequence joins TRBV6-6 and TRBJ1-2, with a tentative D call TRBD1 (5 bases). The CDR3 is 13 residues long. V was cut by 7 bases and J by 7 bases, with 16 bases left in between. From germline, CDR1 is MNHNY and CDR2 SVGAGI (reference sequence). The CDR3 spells CASKVRDGSGYTF. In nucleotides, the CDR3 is TGTGCCAGCAAGGTCAGGGATGGTAGTGGCTACACCTTC.

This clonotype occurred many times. Here the CDR3 DNA reads TGCGCCAGCAGCTTGACAGGGGTGAAAGAGACCCAGTACTTC. This gives the protein CASSLTGVKETQYF. V is TRBV5-1 and J is TRBJ2-5; 7 nucleotides match TRBD1. The CDR3 totals 14 residues. CDR1 and CDR2 from the germline V gene are SGHRS and YFSETQ. V shed 1 base and J 3 bases; nucleotides not matched to a gene: 3.

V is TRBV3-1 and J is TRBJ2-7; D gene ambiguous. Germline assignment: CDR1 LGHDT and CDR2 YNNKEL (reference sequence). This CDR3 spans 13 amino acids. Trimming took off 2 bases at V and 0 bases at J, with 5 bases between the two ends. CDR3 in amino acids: CASSQMSSYEQYF. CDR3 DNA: TGTGCCAGCAGCCAAATGAGCTCCTACGAGCAGTACTTC.

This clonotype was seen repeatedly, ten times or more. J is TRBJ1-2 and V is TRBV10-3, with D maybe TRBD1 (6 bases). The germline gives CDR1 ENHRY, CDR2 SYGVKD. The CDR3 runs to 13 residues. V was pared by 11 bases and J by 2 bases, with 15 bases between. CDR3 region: CASKTGENYGYTF. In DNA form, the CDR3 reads TGTGCCTCTAAGACAGGAGAAAACTATGGCTACACCTTC.

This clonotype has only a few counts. The CDR3 region is CASSLEGTGIDTQYF. CDR3 DNA sequence: TGCGCCAGCAGCTTGGAGGGGACAGGGATAGATACGCAGTATTTT. V and J are TRBV5-1 and TRBJ2-3, with 9 bases identical to TRBD1. Germline V lookup: CDR1 SGHRS, CDR2 YFSETQ. V was pared by 0 bases and J by 5 bases, with 4 bases of the junction left unmatched. This CDR3 spans 15 amino acids.

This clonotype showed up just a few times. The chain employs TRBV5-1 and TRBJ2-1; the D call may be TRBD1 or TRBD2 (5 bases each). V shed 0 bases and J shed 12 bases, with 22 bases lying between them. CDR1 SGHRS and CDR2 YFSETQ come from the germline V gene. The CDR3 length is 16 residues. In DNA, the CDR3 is TGCGCCAGCAGCTTGGAGGGGACGTCGCGACCCCTAGGGCAGTTCTTC. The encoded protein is CASSLEGTSRPLGQFF.

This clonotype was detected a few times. This CDR3 reads CSVGTGNGELFF. CDR3 bases: TGCAGCGTTGGGACAGGGAACGGGGAGCTGTTTTTT. This chain uses TRBV29-1 with TRBJ2-2; 8 nucleotides align to TRBD1. V was pared by 4 bases and J by 7 bases, with 2 bases of the junction left unmatched. The CDR3 is 12 amino acids. Germline V gene data show CDR1 as SQVTM and CDR2 as ANQGSEA.

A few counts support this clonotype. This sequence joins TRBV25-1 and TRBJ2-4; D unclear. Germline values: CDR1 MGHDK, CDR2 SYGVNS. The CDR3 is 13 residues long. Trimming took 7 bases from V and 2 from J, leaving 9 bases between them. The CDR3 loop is CASTGLSKNIQYF. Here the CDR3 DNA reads TGTGCCAGCACTGGGCTGTCCAAAAACATTCAGTACTTC.

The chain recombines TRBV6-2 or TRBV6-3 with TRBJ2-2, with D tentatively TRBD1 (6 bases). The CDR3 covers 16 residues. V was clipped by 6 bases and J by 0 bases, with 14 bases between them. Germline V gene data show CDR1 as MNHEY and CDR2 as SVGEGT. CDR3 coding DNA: TGTGCCAGCAGCTCACTGAGGGGGACGAACACCGGGGAGCTGTTTTTT. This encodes CASSSLRGTNTGELFF.

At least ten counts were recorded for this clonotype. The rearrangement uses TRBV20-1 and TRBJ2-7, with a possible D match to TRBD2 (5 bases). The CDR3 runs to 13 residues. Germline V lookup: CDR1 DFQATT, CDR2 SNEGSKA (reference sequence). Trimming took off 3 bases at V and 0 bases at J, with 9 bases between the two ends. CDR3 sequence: CSASRGSSYEQYV. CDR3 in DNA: TGCAGTGCTAGTCGGGGAAGCTCCTACGAGCAGTACGTC.